The sequence of this TCR beta chain was determined in a study of neurological immune-mediated disorders. Study-wide context: There were some 34 multiple sclerosis patients; about 30 were relapsing-remitting and 3 were secondary progressive.

This CDR3 is 16 amino acids long. V lost 6 bases to trimming and J lost 0 bases; unmatched junction nucleotides: 5. Germline CDR1 and CDR2: MDHEN and SYDVKM. Each TCR transcript was tagged with a 10-nucleotide random UMI during 5'RACE. TCRdb re-called the 5' RACE reads with MiXCR, one entry per CDR3 protein. The sample yields 50,000 or so distinct CDR3 sequences, roughly 4% seen once. Libraries used 2 million unsorted PBMCs kept frozen in RNAlater. This clonotype was counted ten times or more. The sample was PBMCs. The clonotype was recovered from a man aged 25 to 40 with multiple sclerosis. This chain connects TRBV28 to TRBJ2-1; the match to TRBD2 covers 10 bases. CDR3 bases: TGTGCCAGCAGCGGACTAGCGGAAAGCTCCTACAATGAGCAGTTCTTC. It encodes CASSGLAESSYNEQFF. The whole variable domain, filled in from reference TRBV28 and TRBJ2-1, reads DVKVTQSSRYLVKRTGEKVFLECVQDMDHENMFWYRQDPGLGLRLIYFSYDVKMKEKGDIPEGYSVSREKKERFSLILESASTNQTSMYLCASSGLAESSYNEQFFGPGTRLTVL.